The T cell receptor (beta chain) under discussion was sequenced for a study of T cells after yellow fever vaccination (dated by TCRdb to between 2017 and 2020). Context from the whole study: The SMART-Seq v4 Ultra Low Input RNA kit was used to prepare libraries from fractions with low cell numbers. To follow T-cell clones before and after both primary and booster YFV17D yellow fever vaccination, bulk TCR alpha and beta repertoires underwent longitudinal sequencing. The cohort comprised two healthy male donors, one aged 18 to 30 and one aged 30 to 40 years. Blood was drawn at multiple timepoints before and after primary and secondary immunization, with bulk PBMC replicates and cell subsets isolated. Broad study findings and their caveats: A small share of clonotypes occurred in both CD4 and CD8 compartments, likely arising from convergent recombination. FACS-sorted repertoires could contain abundant contaminating clonotypes from the bulk population, so computational filtering was required. Only two donors were included in the study, so the extent to which the findings can be generalized is limited. After the booster, most of the clones that had expanded following primary vaccination were detected again (approximately 95% of CD4 and 80% to 90% of CD8), which suggests that memory was broadly maintained. Compared with the primary T-cell response, the secondary T-cell response was faster but weaker, reaching its peak on day 5 rather than on day 15.

This clonotype was seen more than once but under ten times. What antigen it recognizes has not been identified. Base qualities are missing; no much larger clone stands one base away. Germline trimming: 4 bases from V, 7 bases from J; junction bases outside gene matches: 4. From its cysteine to its phenylalanine, the CDR3 spans 13 amino acids. Just CDR3 DNA is preserved here, 39 bases in frame from base 1. The germline V gene supplies CDR1 SGHRS and CDR2 YFSETQ. Sequencing instrument: Illumina NovaSeq 6000. TCR cDNA was made using 5'RACE template switching, a step that added a universal primer site and unique molecular identifiers. cDNA synthesis was primed from both the TCR alpha and TCR beta constant segments. Two PCR steps were used to amplify libraries, with sample barcodes and sequencing adapters being added in the second step. Sequencing of the libraries was done on either Illumina HiSeq 2500 (2x100 bp) or NovaSeq (2x150 bp). From the authors' description of their analysis: MIGEC handled demultiplexing of reads and collapsing into UMI consensus sequences, while MiXCR performed V(D)J alignment. Vaccine-responding clonotypes were identified with edgeR using replicate PBMC samples, with FDR below 0.01 and a log2 fold change above 5 up to day 15 being required. CD4 or CD8 identity was assigned to each bulk clonotype according to whether the clonotype was present at higher abundance in the sequenced CD4 repertoire or the sequenced CD8 repertoire. Using fastp trimming at Q25 and MiXCR clonotype assembly, TCRdb reanalyzed the public sequencing data and kept in-frame beta chains. Rows merge per CDR3 protein into single entries with the most common DNA and genes. It is TCRdb's table, rather than the study itself, that gives the V and J calls and clone size. The sample table records over 300,000 distinct CDR3 sequences; approximately 4% of these occur just once. Just under 25% of the sample lies in the top ten.

Read against the paper, the sample's treatment or condition label means: live attenuated yellow fever vaccine strain. Two biological replicates of bulk PBMCs were collected at each blood-draw timepoint. PBMCs were isolated from peripheral blood using a standard Ficoll-Paque protocol. RNA was extracted with TriZol from bulk PBMCs, CD4 and CD8 fractions, and dextramer-positive and dextramer-negative fractions. This clonotype was sampled from a man younger than 30 who received the YFV17D yellow fever vaccine. Recombination joined TRBV5-1 with TRBJ2-2; TRBD2 lines up with 7 middle nucleotides. The material sequenced was PBMCs, taken 5 days after the yellow fever booster vaccination. The sequence in DNA is TGCGCCAGCAGCGTAAGCGGGGTCGGGGAGCTGTTTTTT. It translates as CASSVSGVGELFF. The reference TRBV5-1 and TRBJ2-2 proteins fill in what lies around the CDR3, so the full variable domain reads KAGVTQTPRYLIKTRGQQVTLSCSPISGHRSVSWYQQTPGQGLQFLFEYFSETQRNKGNFPGRFSGRQFSNSRSEMNVSTLELGDSALYLCASSVSGVGELFFGEGSRLTVL.